Listed here are 20 T cell receptor beta chains from one sample, sequenced in a study of CD8+ T cells in alopecia areata. TCR sequencing used cDNA made by reverse transcription of extracted RNA. Measured with immunoSEQ multiplex PCR; TCRdb has only the in-frame clones, and not every one. Of more than 200,000 clones detected, about three fifths appear once; the ten largest clones hold around 4.3%. Stated treatment: oral pan-JAK inhibitor, 5-10 mg twice daily. The specimen comprised CD4+ T cells sorted from blood, sampled at week 4, from a patient treated with tofacitinib. Receptor source: a human donor with alopecia areata.

This clone showed up just a few times. The rearrangement uses TRBV18 and TRBJ1-6, with TRBD1 matching 10 bases. Germline CDR1 reads KGHSH; CDR2 reads LQKENI. The CDR3 has 15 amino acids. Germline trimming cut 3 bases from V and 7 bases from J; bases unmatched to any gene: 3. DNA for the CDR3: TGTGCCAGCTCACCGCGACAGGGGGCGAATTCACCCCTCCACTTT. Encoded protein: CASSPRQGANSPLHF.

The genes are TRBV7-9 and TRBJ2-7; 7 positions agree with TRBD2. Trimming took 10 bases from V and 2 from J; bases not matched to a gene: 2. CDR1 is SEHNR and CDR2 is FQNEAQ in the germline V gene (reference sequence). The CDR3 is 11 residues long. CDR3 region: CATTSAYEQYF. The CDR3 region has the DNA TGTGCCACCACTAGCGCCTACGAGCAGTACTTC.

This clone was counted only a few times. The chain is built from TRBV6-6 and TRBJ2-3; D is undetermined. V lost 6 bases, J lost 2 bases, and 15 bases lay in between. The CDR3 has 15 residues. Germline V gives CDR1 MNHNY, CDR2 SVGAGI (reference sequence). In DNA form, the CDR3 reads TGTGCCAGCAGCTTAAGGAACAGAGCCACAGATACGCAGTATTTT. It codes for CASSLRNRATDTQYF.

The V gene is TRBV6-5, the J gene TRBJ1-4; the match to TRBD1 covers 9 bases. The germline V gene has CDR1 MNHEY and CDR2 SVGAGI. The CDR3 runs to 13 residues. V was pared by 4 bases and J by 8 bases, with 2 bases of the junction left unmatched. CDR3: CASSWDRDEKLFF. The DNA of the CDR3 is TGTGCCAGCAGTTGGGACAGGGACGAAAAACTGTTTTTT.

The chain is built from TRBV25-1 and TRBJ1-1; TRBD1 aligns across 9 bases. Germline V lookup: CDR1 MGHDK, CDR2 SYGVNS. This CDR3 contains 14 residues. V was clipped by 3 bases and J by 8 bases; unmatched bases: 7. CDR3 nucleotides: TGTGCCAGCAGTGACCCTACAGGGGGCGCGGAAGCTTTCTTT. Amino acids: CASSDPTGGAEAFF.

This rearrangement joins TRBV5-1 to TRBJ2-2; TRBD1 matches at 9 bases. V lost 6 bases and J lost 4; bases outside the gene matches: 10. Germline CDR1 SGHRS, CDR2 YFSETQ. This CDR3 has 16 amino acids. The CDR3 DNA is TGCGCCAGCACCCCCGAGGGACAGGGTCGCACCGGGGAGCTGTTTTTT. It is translated as CASTPEGQGRTGELFF. Full variable domain (outside the CDR3, taken from reference TRBV5-1 and TRBJ2-2): KAGVTQTPRYLIKTRGQQVTLSCSPISGHRSVSWYQQTPGQGLQFLFEYFSETQRNKGNFPGRFSGRQFSNSRSEMNVSTLELGDSALYLCASTPEGQGRTGELFFGEGSRLTVL.

This CDR3 is CASSKTRGQDQETQYF. The CDR3 region has the DNA TGTGCCAGCAGTAAAACTCGGGGACAGGACCAAGAGACCCAGTACTTC. The rearrangement joins TRBV25-1 to TRBJ2-5; 8 bases fit TRBD1. There are 16 residues in the CDR3. Germline V gene lookup returns CDR1 MGHDK and CDR2 SYGVNS. Trimming cost V 5 bases and J 0 bases; bases outside gene matches: 8.

In its sample, this clone was seen a few times. This chain links TRBV19 with TRBJ2-7; either TRBD1 or TRBD2 may fit D (5 bases each). The V and J ends lost 2 bases and 2 bases respectively, with 16 bases between them. Looked up from germline, CDR1 is LNHDA and CDR2 is SQIVND (reference sequence). There are 16 residues in the CDR3. CDR3: CASSILYAGTPYEQYF. For the CDR3, the DNA is TGTGCCAGTAGTATATTGTATGCAGGGACCCCCTACGAGCAGTACTTC. Filled out from reference TRBV19 and TRBJ2-7, the complete variable domain reads DGGITQSPKYLFRKEGQNVTLSCEQNLNHDAMYWYRQDPGQGLRLIYYSQIVNDFQKGDIAEGYSVSREKKESFPLTVTSAQKNPTAFYLCASSILYAGTPYEQYFGPGTRLTVT.

With respect to this clone: The sample contains more than one DNA sequence encoding this CDR3. V and J are TRBV15 and TRBJ1-6; 10 positions agree with TRBD1. The trim removed 0 bases at V and 7 bases at J, leaving 9 bases unmatched. The CDR3 runs to 18 residues. Germline CDR1 reads LNHNV; CDR2 reads YYDKDF (reference sequence). The CDR3 DNA reads TGTGCCACCAGCAGAGAGGAACGACAGGGGGCTTGGAATTCACCCCTCCACTTT. This gives the protein CATSREERQGAWNSPLHF.

CDR3 nucleotides: TGTGCCAGTAGTATGGTCGTAAGGGGCTACAATGAGCAGTTCTTC. Protein sequence: CASSMVVRGYNEQFF. The chain carries TRBV19 and TRBJ2-1; perhaps TRBD1 as D (5 bases). CDR1 and CDR2 (germline): LNHDA, SQIVND (reference sequence). The V gene lost 3 bases and the J gene lost 3 bases, with 12 bases spanning the gap. The CDR3 extends over 15 amino acids.

V usage is TRBV29-1 and J usage is TRBJ1-1; TRBD1 might be the D (5 bases). Per germline, CDR1 SQVTM and CDR2 ANQGSEA. V lost 5 bases to trimming and J lost 6 bases, with 19 bases between them. The CDR3 extends over 14 amino acids. CDR3 residues: CSVWKEAWGAEAFF. For the CDR3, the DNA is TGCAGCGTTTGGAAGGAGGCCTGGGGCGCTGAAGCTTTCTTT.

Note on this clone: An end of the junction differs from the germline gene, which may be a read error. This chain links TRBV5-6 with TRBJ2-2, with TRBD2 matching 7 bases. The CDR3 sequence is 15 residues long. CDR1 SGHDT and CDR2 YYEEEE come from the germline V gene. The CDR3 is CAGSAPGLTTGELFF. In DNA form, the CDR3 reads TGTGCCGGCAGCGCACCGGGACTAACGACCGGGGAGCTGTTTTTT.

This clone showed up just once. The rearrangement uses TRBV27 and TRBJ1-1; 7 nucleotides align to TRBD1. CDR3 length: 13 residues. Trimming took 2 bases from V and 6 from J; bases not matched to a gene: 3. CDR1 is MNHEY and CDR2 is SMNVEV in the germline V gene (reference sequence). Written as DNA, the CDR3 is TGTGCCAGCAGTTTAGGACAGGCCTCTGAAGCTTTCTTT. Translating gives CASSLGQASEAFF.

Only a few counts were recorded for this clone. The chain has TRBV7-9 and TRBJ2-5; the D is unclear. V lost 5 bases and J 4 bases, leaving 11 bases between the germline ends. The length of the CDR3 is 13 residues. Per the germline V gene, CDR1 is SEHNR and CDR2 is FQNEAQ (reference sequence). Written as DNA, the CDR3 is TGTGCCAGCAGCCCCCTTCTCGGAGAGACCCAGTACTTC. Translation: CASSPLLGETQYF.

The rearrangement joins TRBV2 to TRBJ2-5, with D possibly TRBD1 on 5 matching bases. Germline-derived CDR1 and CDR2 are SNHLY and FYNNEI. The CDR3 runs to 13 residues. Trimming pared 4 bases from V and 4 bases from J, leaving 10 bases between. The CDR3 DNA reads as TGTGCCAGCAGTGGGGGCACCCGAGAGACCCAGTACTTC. Its translation is CASSGGTRETQYF. Based on the CDR3 plus reference TRBV2 and TRBJ2-5, the full variable domain is EPEVTQTPSHQVTQMGQEVILRCVPISNHLYFYWYRQILGQKVEFLVSFYNNEISEKSEIFDDQFSVERPDGSNFTLKIRSTKLEDSAMYFCASSGGTRETQYFGPGTRLLVL.

The chain recombines TRBV29-1 with TRBJ2-3; D is unresolved. Germline CDR1 SQVTM, CDR2 ANQGSEA. V lost 6 bases to trimming and J lost 8 bases, with 12 bases between them. CDR3 size: 11 residues. CDR3 protein: CSVRVGSTQYF. In nucleotides, the CDR3 is TGCAGCGTCCGCGTGGGGTCTACGCAGTATTTT.

The V call is TRBV4-3, the J call TRBJ1-1; TRBD1 matches at 8 bases. Trimming took 4 bases from V and 1 from J; bases not matched to a gene: 8. The CDR3 contains 16 residues. From germline, CDR1 is LGHNA and CDR2 YSLEER. The CDR3 reads CASSPWTGSGNTEAFF. The CDR3 region has the DNA TGCGCCAGCAGCCCCTGGACAGGGAGCGGGAACACTGAAGCTTTCTTT.

The J gene is TRBJ2-3, the V gene TRBV7-2, with a weak D call TRBD2 (6 bases). With 5 bases removed from V and 0 bases from J, the gap between germline ends came to 9 bases. Germline CDR1 and CDR2: SGHTA and FQGNSA. CDR3 length: 14 residues. The CDR3, as DNA: TGTGCCAGCAGCGGCGCGGGGAGCACAGATACGCAGTATTTT. Translation: CASSGAGSTDTQYF.

This chain links TRBV2 with TRBJ1-1; tentative D call: TRBD1 (6 bases). V lost 2 bases and J 11 bases, leaving 15 bases between the germline ends. Germline loops: CDR1 SNHLY, CDR2 FYNNEI. The CDR3 spans 13 residues. The CDR3 DNA sequence: TGTGCCAGCAGTGAAACAGGGTTTGATCCGGCTTTCTTT. It specifies CASSETGFDPAFF.

The chain recombines TRBV27 with TRBJ2-3; 13 bases agree with TRBD2. The CDR3 sequence is 18 residues long. The germline CDR1 and CDR2 sequences are MNHEY and SMNVEV (reference sequence). V lost 3 bases, J lost 6 bases, and 12 bases stayed unmatched. CDR3 residues: CASSFLGTSGGAADTQYF. The DNA of the CDR3 is TGTGCCAGCAGTTTCCTAGGTACTAGCGGGGGGGCAGCGGATACGCAGTATTTT.